This TCR beta chain was found in a study of molecular identifiers for immune sequencing clone quantification. Background on the study: Across replicate runs, RNA obtained from approximately 20,000 or 98,000 naive CD8 cells was divided into five, with four undergoing sequencing.

Each library that profiled naive CD8 cells came from roughly 20,000 to 1,000,000 sorted cells with 10%, 30% or 50% RNA. With listed TCR primers and previously described methods, bulk TCR libraries were prepared. TCRdb processed the PCR reads anew with MiXCR; each CDR3 protein has one entry. Here the sample spans around 480,000 distinct CDR3 sequences, about 21% being singletons. This CDR3 is 14 amino acids long. V was cut by 0 bases and J by 6 bases, with 9 bases left in between. CDR1 is SGDLS and CDR2 is YYNGEE in the germline V gene. The V gene is TRBV9, the J gene TRBJ1-4; TRBD1 is a possible D gene (5 bases). The material sequenced was naive CD8+ T cells from blood, with Jurkat cell RNA spiked in. Subset denoted: FACS-sorted CD8+CD4-CCR7+CD45RA+ naive T cells. The TCR sequence derives from a human donor in good health. Some libraries in this study had Jurkat cell RNA spiked in. The CDR3 spells CASSVEGQDEKLFF. DNA of the CDR3: TGTGCCAGCAGCGTAGAGGGGCAAGATGAAAAACTGTTTTTT.